Included here is one TCR beta chain sequence, with context. Its cognate antigen is unknown. The record originates from a study of T cell responses to AZD1222 COVID-19 vaccine. Across the whole study: Pooled samples include second doses given at about 4 or 12 weeks.

Germline V gene data show CDR1 as SEHNR and CDR2 as FQNEAQ (reference sequence). The CDR3 is 18 amino acids. Trimming shortened V by 4 bases and J by 3 bases, and 24 bases separated the two germline ends. The study's findings and limits: Nearly half of spike-specific TCRs reportedly target variant regions that are unmutated in the B.1.351 and B.1.1.7 variants. Mostly white British, mostly female donors; authors suggested clonal diversity may be underestimated. The span of vaccine-associated CD4 TCRs extended across spike, with dominance at 160-218 and 743-854.

TCRdb's table, derived via immunoSEQ multiplex PCR, lists solely in-frame clones and lacks some. The table has 99,000 or so clones, 82% seen once. The chain carries TRBV7-9 and TRBJ1-2, with no clear D. The sequences come from peripheral blood, collected on day 0 of AZD1222 vaccination. This receptor was taken from an adult in good health. Here the CDR3 reads CASSSSGGWEVGDYGYTF. As DNA, the CDR3 is TGTGCCAGCAGCTCCTCAGGAGGGTGGGAGGTCGGTGACTATGGCTACACCTTC.